This is a list of T cell receptor beta chains from one sample in a study of vaccination and CD4 T cells after COVID-19. One entry per CDR3 protein, called by TCRdb with MiXCR from the PCR reads. This table has about 20,000 distinct CDR3 sequences, over 40% appearing once. No antigen has been identified for these receptors. Sequenced input: CD4+ T cells from blood, cultured in vitro. The receptors stem from a human donor who had recovered from COVID-19. CDR3s include the opening cysteine and the closing phenylalanine or tryptophan. The order of the fields is V gene, D gene, J gene, clone size, CDR3 DNA, CDR3 protein. The D gene is left open where the match is weak. Size is stated for part of the rows, as once, few or many counts, or as a class when the clone is expanded.

V: TRBV6-5; D: NA; J: TRBJ1-3; size: NA; DNA: TGTGCCAGCAGTTACCTGACAGGACGGAACACCATATATTTT; CDR3: CASSYLTGRNTIYF
V: TRBV9; D: TRBD2; J: TRBJ2-3; size: NA; DNA: TGTGCCAGCAGCCCCTTGAGCGCGGGGGGCACAGATACGCAGTATTTT; CDR3: CASSPLSAGGTDTQYF
V: TRBV7-9; D: TRBD1; J: TRBJ2-5; size: NA; DNA: TGCGCCAGCAGCTTGATGACAGGGGGGAAGACCCAGTACTTC; CDR3: CASSLMTGGKTQYF
V: TRBV10-1; D: NA; J: TRBJ2-7; size: NA; DNA: TGCGCCAGCAGTAACGCCGGGACTCCCGAGCAGTACTTC; CDR3: CASSNAGTPEQYF
V: TRBV5-4; D: NA; J: TRBJ2-5; size: NA; DNA: TGTGCCAGCAGCCGCAAAAACAGTGGAGAGACCCAGTACTTC; CDR3: CASSRKNSGETQYF
V: TRBV7-2; D: NA; J: TRBJ2-3; size: NA; DNA: TGTGCCAGCAGTAGGGACACAGATACGCAGTATTTT; CDR3: CASSRDTDTQYF
V: TRBV11-1; D: NA; J: TRBJ1-3; size: NA; DNA: TGTGCCAGCAGCCGCGACAGATCTGGAAACACCATATATTTT; CDR3: CASSRDRSGNTIYF
V: TRBV10-3; D: TRBD2; J: TRBJ2-7; size: once; DNA: TGTGCCATCAGTGAGTCGACTAGCGGCAACTCCTACGAGCAGTACTTC; CDR3: CAISESTSGNSYEQYF
V: TRBV6-1; D: NA; J: TRBJ1-5; size: NA; DNA: TGTGCCAGCACCGAGGGGATGAGCAATCAGTCCCAGCATTTT; CDR3: CASTEGMSNQSQHF
V: TRBV6-1; D: TRBD2; J: TRBJ2-3; size: NA; DNA: TGTGCCAGCAGTATACGACTAGCGGGATCTTTCATCACAGATACGCAGTATTTT; CDR3: CASSIRLAGSFITDTQYF
V: TRBV7-9; D: TRBD2; J: TRBJ2-2; size: few; DNA: TGTGCCAGCACCCAGAGGCGGGGGGGGCTAAACACCGGGGAGCTGTTTTTT; CDR3: CASTQRRGGLNTGELFF
V: TRBV12-3/TRBV12-4; D: TRBD2; J: TRBJ2-3; size: NA; DNA: TGTGCCAGCAGCTTAATCCTTGGGACTAGCGGGAGCCCCCCATATACGCAGTATTTT; CDR3: CASSLILGTSGSPPYTQYF
V: TRBV6-1; D: TRBD1; J: TRBJ1-1; size: NA; DNA: TGTGCCAGCAGCCTCACAGGGGGTATCGGTGAAGCTTTCTTT; CDR3: CASSLTGGIGEAFF
V: TRBV7-8; D: TRBD1; J: TRBJ1-3; size: few; DNA: TGTGCCAGCAGCTGGGGACAGGGGAGCTCTGGAAACACCATATATTTT; CDR3: CASSWGQGSSGNTIYF
V: TRBV27; D: NA; J: TRBJ2-4; size: few; DNA: TGTGCCAGCAGTCCCTTCGCCCAGACAGGTACCAAAAACATTCAGTACTTC; CDR3: CASSPFAQTGTKNIQYF
V: TRBV7-2; D: TRBD2; J: TRBJ2-7; size: NA; DNA: TGTGCCAGCATGTGGACTAGCGTGTATCCCTACGAGCAGTACTTC; CDR3: CASMWTSVYPYEQYF
V: TRBV5-6; D: NA; J: TRBJ1-2; size: NA; DNA: TGTGCCAGCAGCTTGGGACCTGGAACAGGGTTAGGGAACTATGGCTACACCTTC; CDR3: CASSLGPGTGLGNYGYTF
V: TRBV6-2/TRBV6-3; D: TRBD2; J: TRBJ2-7; size: NA; DNA: TGTGCCAGCAGTTACGGTGTACTAGCGGGTTACGAGCAGTACTTC; CDR3: CASSYGVLAGYEQYF
V: TRBV11-3; D: TRBD2; J: TRBJ2-1; size: NA; DNA: TGTGCCAGCAGCGGAGGGACTAGCGGGAGGCCTTACAATGAGCAGTTCTTC; CDR3: CASSGGTSGRPYNEQFF
V: TRBV24-1; D: NA; J: TRBJ2-7; size: NA; DNA: TGTGCCACCAGCCTAAACTCCTACGAGCAGTACTTC; CDR3: CATSLNSYEQYF
V: TRBV28; D: NA; J: TRBJ2-3; size: NA; DNA: TGTGCCAGCCAAGGACCCGGCTTGCCTAGCACAGATACGCAGTATTTT; CDR3: CASQGPGLPSTDTQYF
V: TRBV28; D: NA; J: TRBJ1-5; size: NA; DNA: TGTGCCAGCACCCTATCACAGATTTATAGCAATCAGCCCCAGCATTTT; CDR3: CASTLSQIYSNQPQHF
V: TRBV28; D: NA; J: TRBJ1-5; size: few; DNA: TGTGCCAGCAGTTCCCAGCCCCAGAGCAATCAGCCCCAGCATTTT; CDR3: CASSSQPQSNQPQHF
V: TRBV7-8; D: NA; J: TRBJ1-2; size: NA; DNA: TGTGCCAGCAGCGTAGAGCAGGGTCATGGCTACACCTTC; CDR3: CASSVEQGHGYTF
V: TRBV18; D: NA; J: TRBJ2-1; size: NA; DNA: TGTGCCAGCTCACCACAGTCACCTCCTCTAGGGAATGAGCAGTTCTTC; CDR3: CASSPQSPPLGNEQFF
V: TRBV5-1; D: NA; J: TRBJ1-2; size: once; DNA: TGCGCCAGCAGTTTACAGGGAGACTATGGCTACACCTTC; CDR3: CASSLQGDYGYTF
V: TRBV5-4; D: NA; J: TRBJ2-6; size: NA; DNA: TGTGCCAGCAGCTTGGCGGAAAGGGCCTCTGGGGCCAACGTCCTGACTTTC; CDR3: CASSLAERASGANVLTF
V: TRBV2; D: NA; J: TRBJ2-1; size: NA; DNA: TGTGCCAGCATAGTATGGGGGTCGGGCAATGAGCAGTTCTTC; CDR3: CASIVWGSGNEQFF
V: TRBV7-2; D: TRBD2; J: TRBJ2-7; size: few; DNA: TGTGCCAGCAAAGGACTAGCGTCGAACGAGCAGTACTTC; CDR3: CASKGLASNEQYF
V: TRBV12-3/TRBV12-4; D: NA; J: TRBJ1-2; size: few; DNA: TGTGCCAGCAGTTGGCGAAGGGGGTATGGCTACACCTTC; CDR3: CASSWRRGYGYTF
V: TRBV20-1; D: TRBD1; J: TRBJ2-3; size: NA; DNA: TGCAGTGCTTCCGGGACAGCCACAGATACGCAGTATTTT; CDR3: CSASGTATDTQYF
V: TRBV11-2; D: NA; J: TRBJ2-2; size: NA; DNA: TGTGCCAGCAGCCCCCTGGCCGGATCGAACACCGGGGAGCTGTTTTTT; CDR3: CASSPLAGSNTGELFF
V: TRBV7-9; D: NA; J: TRBJ1-1; size: NA; DNA: TGTGCCAGCACCCTCGGGGGGCGCACTGAAGCTTTCTTT; CDR3: CASTLGGRTEAFF
V: TRBV7-2; D: NA; J: TRBJ2-3; size: few; DNA: TGTGCCAGCAGCTCTGGCCTATACTCCCCCATCACAGATACGCAGTATTTT; CDR3: CASSSGLYSPITDTQYF
V: TRBV9; D: NA; J: TRBJ1-5; size: NA; DNA: TGTGCCAGCAGCCCGCGGGTCGGTGGTCAGCCCCAGCATTTT; CDR3: CASSPRVGGQPQHF
V: TRBV20-1; D: NA; J: TRBJ2-2; size: NA; DNA: TGCAGTGCTAGAGATGATAGGGCTACCGGGGAGCTGTTTTTT; CDR3: CSARDDRATGELFF
V: TRBV4-1; D: NA; J: TRBJ2-7; size: NA; DNA: TGCGCCAGCAGCCAAGCAGAAGAAACCTACGAGCAGTACTTC; CDR3: CASSQAEETYEQYF
V: TRBV3-1; D: TRBD1; J: TRBJ1-2; size: NA; DNA: TGTGCCAGCAGCCAAGAAGGGGGCAGGTATGGCTACACCTTC; CDR3: CASSQEGGRYGYTF
V: TRBV5-6; D: NA; J: TRBJ2-5; size: NA; DNA: TGTGCCAGCAGCTTAGAGTATCAAGAGACCCAGTACTTC; CDR3: CASSLEYQETQYF
V: TRBV24-1; D: TRBD2; J: TRBJ2-1; size: few; DNA: TGTGCCACCAGTGACCCTTCAGCGGGAGGGGTCACTGAGCAGTTCTTC; CDR3: CATSDPSAGGVTEQFF
V: TRBV11-3; D: NA; J: TRBJ2-1; size: NA; DNA: TGTGCCAGCAGCTTAGGGGACGACAATGAGCAGTTCTTC; CDR3: CASSLGDDNEQFF
V: TRBV20-1; D: NA; J: TRBJ1-4; size: few; DNA: TGCAGTGCTCCACTAATAGCAGGGCTGGGGGAAAAACTGTTTTTT; CDR3: CSAPLIAGLGEKLFF
V: TRBV6-2/TRBV6-3; D: TRBD1; J: TRBJ1-1; size: NA; DNA: TGTGCCAGCACTCAGACAGGGACCTTTGAAGCTTTCTTT; CDR3: CASTQTGTFEAFF
V: TRBV28; D: NA; J: TRBJ1-5; size: once; DNA: TGTGCCAGCAGCAGCACGAAGGGGCCCCAGCATTTT; CDR3: CASSSTKGPQHF
V: TRBV15; D: NA; J: TRBJ1-5; size: few; DNA: TGTGCCACCAGCAGAGACCCTGGGGCAGAAAATCAGCCCCAGCATTTT; CDR3: CATSRDPGAENQPQHF
V: TRBV7-2; D: TRBD1; J: TRBJ1-6; size: few; DNA: TGTGCCAGCAGCTTACCGGGACAGGGGAGCTCCTATAATTCACCCCTCCACTTT; CDR3: CASSLPGQGSSYNSPLHF
V: TRBV20-1; D: NA; J: TRBJ1-2; size: NA; DNA: TGCAGTGCTACCTCTCTGGGAGGCTACACCTTC; CDR3: CSATSLGGYTF
V: TRBV19; D: TRBD1; J: TRBJ1-5; size: few; DNA: TGTGCCAGTAGTGAACTGACAGGGAGCAATCAGCCCCAGCATTTT; CDR3: CASSELTGSNQPQHF
V: TRBV20-1; D: NA; J: TRBJ1-1; size: NA; DNA: TGCAGTGCTAGTCCCTCCCTAACTGAAGCTTTCTTT; CDR3: CSASPSLTEAFF
V: TRBV5-6; D: NA; J: TRBJ1-1; size: NA; DNA: TGTGCCAGCAGCTCCGGACCCGCGGGAGGTACTGAAGCTTTCTTT; CDR3: CASSSGPAGGTEAFF
V: TRBV15; D: NA; J: TRBJ1-2; size: few; DNA: TGTGCCACCAGCAGTGTACACAGGGTGGGGAGGGCTAACTATGGCTACACCTTC; CDR3: CATSSVHRVGRANYGYTF
V: TRBV6-1; D: NA; J: TRBJ2-3; size: NA; DNA: TGTGCCAGCAGTGAAGCGTCGGTTTCGGATACGCAGTATTTT; CDR3: CASSEASVSDTQYF
V: TRBV4-3; D: TRBD2; J: TRBJ2-7; size: NA; DNA: TGCGCCAGCAGCCAATGGGGGGGATCGAGCGAGCAGTACTTC; CDR3: CASSQWGGSSEQYF
V: TRBV5-1; D: TRBD1; J: TRBJ1-2; size: NA; DNA: TGCGCCAGCAGCTGGGACACAGGGGTCAATGGCTACACCTTC; CDR3: CASSWDTGVNGYTF
V: TRBV20-1; D: NA; J: TRBJ2-3; size: NA; DNA: TGCAGTGCTAGCCACCAGCGAGCAGATACGCAGTATTTT; CDR3: CSASHQRADTQYF
V: TRBV6-1; D: NA; J: TRBJ2-7; size: few; DNA: TGTGCCAGCAGCGACGACAGCTCCTACGAGCAGTACTTC; CDR3: CASSDDSSYEQYF
V: TRBV7-4; D: TRBD1; J: TRBJ2-3; size: few; DNA: TGTGCCAGCAGCTTAGCGCTAATTGATAGGACAGGGGATTCCTCTACAGATACGCAGTATTTT; CDR3: CASSLALIDRTGDSSTDTQYF
V: TRBV5-1; D: NA; J: TRBJ2-3; size: few; DNA: TGCGCCAGCAGCCCGGGGGGCACAGATACGCAGTATTTT; CDR3: CASSPGGTDTQYF